The 25 T cell receptor beta chains listed next were all sequenced from one sample in a study of T cell responses to AZD1222 COVID-19 vaccine. Measured with immunoSEQ multiplex PCR; TCRdb has only the in-frame clones, and not every one. The repertoire consists of roughly 110,000 clones, with around nine tenths occurring once and the leading ten covering around 12%. The material was peripheral blood, obtained on day 0 of AZD1222 vaccination. The receptors derive from an adult in good health.

The chain couples TRBV20-1 to TRBJ2-3; D gene uncertain. The germline CDR1 and CDR2 sequences are DFQATT and SNEGSKA (reference sequence). There are 11 residues in the CDR3. Between the trimmed V and J ends, which lost 8 bases and 4 bases, there was a span of 10 bases. CDR3 amino acids: CSFRSADTQYF. CDR3 coding DNA: TGCAGTTTCAGATCCGCAGATACGCAGTATTTT.

The chain carries TRBV5-1 and TRBJ2-6; D remains ambiguous. CDR1 SGHRS and CDR2 YFSETQ come from the germline V gene. V shed 3 bases and J shed 4 bases, with 11 bases lying between them. The CDR3 extends over 15 amino acids. CDR3 nucleotide sequence: TGCGCCAGCAGCTATCTCGCCTCGGGGGCCAACGTCCTGACTTTC. It codes for CASSYLASGANVLTF.

This chain links TRBV24-1 with TRBJ2-1; D uncertain. The CDR3 totals 13 residues. V was clipped by 5 bases and J by 2 bases, with 6 bases between them. Per the germline V gene, CDR1 is KGHDR and CDR2 is SFDVKD. The CDR3 reads CATSGHPYNEQFF. The CDR3 DNA reads as TGTGCCACCAGTGGACACCCCTACAATGAGCAGTTCTTC.

V is TRBV27 and J is TRBJ1-5; D is unresolved. Per germline, CDR1 MNHEY and CDR2 SMNVEV (reference sequence). CDR3 length: 14 amino acids. With 6 bases removed from V and 0 bases from J, the gap between germline ends came to 9 bases. The CDR3 DNA is TGTGCCAGCAGCCCAACCGGTAGCAATCAGCCCCAGCATTTT. Translated, it gives CASSPTGSNQPQHF.

The chain links TRBV29-1 to TRBJ2-3; no clear D. This CDR3 comprises 13 residues. Germline CDR1 reads SQVTM; CDR2 reads ANQGSEA. V lost 2 bases and J lost 0, with 6 bases in between. CDR3: CSVEPGSTDTQYF. CDR3 bases: TGCAGCGTTGAACCGGGCAGCACAGATACGCAGTATTTT.

The rearrangement joins TRBV19 to TRBJ1-2, with 11 nucleotides matching TRBD1. Germline V gene lookup returns CDR1 LNHDA and CDR2 SQIVND (reference sequence). V dropped 4 bases and J dropped 2; count of bases not matched to a gene: 0. This CDR3 comprises 14 residues. The CDR3 region is CASSRDRGNYGYTF. The CDR3 DNA reads TGTGCCAGTAGTAGGGACAGGGGGAACTATGGCTACACCTTC.

The rearrangement links TRBV7-3 to TRBJ2-3; D is unresolved. The V end was cut by 4 bases, the J end by 8 bases, with 10 bases between. Germline V CDR1 and CDR2: SGHTA, FQGTGA. This CDR3 has 12 amino acids. The DNA for the CDR3 is TGTGCCAGCAGCTCCGAGACGGCTACGCAGTATTTT. Amino acid sequence: CASSSETATQYF.

The rearrangement uses TRBV6-5 and TRBJ1-2, with TRBD1 identical over 9 bases. This CDR3 contains 13 residues. Germline V lookup: CDR1 MNHEY, CDR2 SVGAGI. V lost 9 bases, J lost 4 bases, and 6 bases stayed unmatched. Written as DNA, the CDR3 is TGTGCCAGTGCCGGGACAGGGTCCTATGGCTACACCTTC. Protein product: CASAGTGSYGYTF.

The table lists this clone with a few counts. The CDR3 spells CASGGLEQFF. The DNA of the CDR3 is TGTGCCAGCGGGGGCCTGGAGCAGTTCTTC. The V and J genes are TRBV7-9 and TRBJ2-1, with D possibly matching TRBD1 (6 bases). Germline CDR1 reads SEHNR; CDR2 reads FQNEAQ (reference sequence). CDR3 size: 10 residues. Trimming stripped 8 bases from V and 10 bases from J, with 9 bases between.

This chain uses TRBV11-2 with TRBJ2-1; TRBD2 matches at 7 bases. The CDR3 runs 15 residues. Germline lookup yields CDR1 SGHAT and CDR2 FQNNGV. V trimming: 5 bases; J trimming: 7 bases; junction bases outside the gene matches: 11. The CDR3: CASSPRGSSGNEQFF. The CDR3 DNA sequence: TGTGCCAGCAGCCCCCGGGGGAGTAGCGGGAATGAGCAGTTCTTC.

The chain has TRBV10-3 and TRBJ2-1; 16 bases align to TRBD2. Germline CDR1 and CDR2: ENHRY and SYGVKD. The CDR3 is made up of 15 amino acids. J gave up 7 bases and V 6 bases, and 3 bases lay outside the gene matches. CDR3 DNA sequence: TGTGCCATCAGGGGGACTAGCGGGAGGGGAAATGAGCAGTTCTTC. It translates to CAIRGTSGRGNEQFF.

The rearrangement joins TRBV4-1 to TRBJ2-7; D is undetermined. V was clipped by 0 bases and J by 10 bases, with 16 bases between them. Per germline, CDR1 MGHRA and CDR2 YSYEKL. This CDR3 region has 14 residues. In DNA, the CDR3 is TGCGCCAGCAGCCAAGACCCTTATGGTACGAGACAGTACTTC. This gives the protein CASSQDPYGTRQYF.

J is TRBJ2-2 and V is TRBV7-6; no firm D call. CDR1 and CDR2 (germline): SGHVS, FNYEAQ. V was shortened by 1 base and J by 8 bases, with 11 bases between the two germline ends. The CDR3 extends over 14 amino acids. The CDR3 loop reads CASSLVRTSGELFF. CDR3 sequence (DNA): TGTGCCAGCAGCTTAGTTCGGACGTCGGGGGAGCTGTTTTTT.

The CDR3 loop reads CASRRGGTGELFF. The CDR3 region has the DNA TGTGCCAGCAGGAGGGGTGGCACCGGGGAGCTGTTTTTT. The gene calls are TRBV11-2 and TRBJ2-2; D is tentatively TRBD1 or TRBD2 (5 bases each). The V and J ends lost 6 bases and 4 bases respectively, with 9 bases between them. The CDR3 has 13 residues. Germline CDR1 SGHAT, CDR2 FQNNGV.

V and J are TRBV14 and TRBJ1-6; D unclear. The CDR3 is 14 residues long. CDR1 is SGHDN and CDR2 is FVKESK in the germline V gene. Trimming took 0 bases from V and 7 from J, leaving 7 bases between them. CDR3: CASSQEGVNSPLHF. The CDR3 DNA is TGTGCCAGCAGCCAAGAAGGCGTGAATTCACCCCTCCACTTT.

This chain joins TRBV2 and TRBJ2-2, with 7 bases fitting TRBD1. CDR1 is SNHLY, CDR2 FYNNEI, per germline. J gave up 3 bases and V 5 bases, and 6 bases lay outside the gene matches. The CDR3 has 15 amino acids. The CDR3 region has the DNA TGTGCCAGCAGTATACAGGGGTTGGACACCGGGGAGCTGTTTTTT. Protein: CASSIQGLDTGELFF.

CDR3 loop: CSVVGGNIYEQYF. CDR3 sequence (DNA): TGCAGCGTTGTTGGGGGAAACATCTACGAGCAGTACTTC. The rearrangement joins TRBV29-1 to TRBJ2-7, with D perhaps TRBD1 or TRBD2 (5 bases each). Trimming left V 4 bases short and J 3 bases short, with 13 bases between. The CDR3 consists of 13 residues. Germline lookup yields CDR1 SQVTM and CDR2 ANQGSEA.

The rearrangement joins TRBV30 to TRBJ2-1; the match to TRBD2 covers 10 bases. The CDR3 has 14 amino acids. The V gene end was trimmed by 4 bases and the J gene end by 4 bases; junction bases not matched to a gene: 4. Per the germline V gene, CDR1 is GTSNPN and CDR2 is SVGIG (reference sequence). CDR3 loop: CAWNRLAGYNEQFF. The DNA for the CDR3 is TGTGCCTGGAATCGACTAGCGGGTTACAATGAGCAGTTCTTC.

This chain joins TRBV19 and TRBJ1-5; TRBD1 aligns across 12 bases. V lost 6 bases to trimming and J lost 4 bases; unmatched junction nucleotides: 13. This CDR3 is built from 18 residues. Germline V gene sequence: CDR1 LNHDA, CDR2 SQIVND (reference sequence). This chain's CDR3 is CASRIGLGTGGFNQPQHF. The CDR3 nucleotides are TGTGCCAGTAGGATCGGTCTAGGGACAGGGGGCTTTAATCAGCCCCAGCATTTT.

The V gene is TRBV19, the J gene TRBJ1-3; D not certain. Trimming left V 7 bases short and J 4 bases short, with 17 bases between. The CDR3 has 15 residues. Germline-derived CDR1 and CDR2 are LNHDA and SQIVND (reference sequence). CDR3 sequence (DNA): TGTGCCAGTACCCTAGACCGTTACTCCGGAAACACCATATATTTT. Its protein is CASTLDRYSGNTIYF.

V usage is TRBV28 and J usage is TRBJ1-1; possible D gene TRBD1, 5 bases. Germline-derived CDR1 and CDR2 are MDHEN and SYDVKM. The CDR3 has 14 residues. V dropped 3 bases and J dropped 11 bases, with 19 bases sitting between them. CDR3 nucleotide sequence: TGTGCCAGCAGTTTTGTTGCAGGGCTACGTTACGCTTTCTTT. It codes for CASSFVAGLRYAFF.

The chain combines TRBV6-1 with TRBJ2-3; maybe TRBD1 (6 bases). This CDR3 has 13 residues. V was cut by 2 bases and J by 4 bases, with 7 bases left in between. Germline values: CDR1 MNHNS, CDR2 SASEGT. Here the CDR3 reads CASSEHRADTQYF. The CDR3 bases are TGTGCCAGCAGTGAACACAGGGCAGATACGCAGTATTTT.

This chain connects TRBV6-1 to TRBJ2-7, with unresolved D. Germline V lookup: CDR1 MNHNS, CDR2 SASEGT. Between the trimmed V and J ends, which lost 2 bases and 8 bases, there was a span of 7 bases. The CDR3 length is 11 residues. CDR3 bases: TGTGCCAGCAGTGAATCGGCCAAGCAGTACTTC. Protein sequence: CASSESAKQYF.

V and J are TRBV28 and TRBJ1-2; D may be TRBD1 (5 bases). V dropped 1 base and J dropped 3 bases, with 12 bases sitting between them. CDR3 length: 15 residues. CDR1 and CDR2 (germline): MDHEN, SYDVKM. The CDR3 spells CASSLSIGHYYGYTF. The DNA for the CDR3 is TGTGCCAGCAGTTTATCGATCGGACATTACTATGGCTACACCTTC.

The chain uses TRBV5-1 and TRBJ2-7, with a possible D match to TRBD1 (6 bases). Per germline, CDR1 SGHRS and CDR2 YFSETQ. The CDR3 spans 13 residues. With 5 bases removed from V and 3 bases from J, the gap between germline ends came to 12 bases. The CDR3 reads CASSLGTIYEQYF. CDR3 in DNA: TGCGCCAGCAGTTTAGGGACAATCTACGAGCAGTACTTC.